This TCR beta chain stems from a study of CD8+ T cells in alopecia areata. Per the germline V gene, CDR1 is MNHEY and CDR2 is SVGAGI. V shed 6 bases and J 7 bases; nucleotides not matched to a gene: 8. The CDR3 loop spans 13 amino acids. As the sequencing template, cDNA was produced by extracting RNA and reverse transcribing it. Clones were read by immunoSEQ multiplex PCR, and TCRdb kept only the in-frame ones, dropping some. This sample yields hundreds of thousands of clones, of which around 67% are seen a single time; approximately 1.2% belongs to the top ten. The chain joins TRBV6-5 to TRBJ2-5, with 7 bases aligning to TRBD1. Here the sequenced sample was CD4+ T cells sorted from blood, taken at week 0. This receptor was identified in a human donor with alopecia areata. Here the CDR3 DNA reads TGTGCCAGCAGCCTCGGGCCAGGGGGGACCCAGTACTTC. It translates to CASSLGPGGTQYF.